Each of the 32 T cell receptor beta chains below was sequenced from the same sample in a study of monozygotic twins with inflammatory bowel disease. TCRdb reprocessed the 5' RACE reads and reports one entry per CDR3 protein, with no DNA. The sample's table shows some 400,000 distinct CDR3 sequences. Sequencing was done on a sample of blood. These TCRs come from a human donor with ulcerative colitis or Crohn's disease, or a healthy co-twin of an affected twin (not recorded which).

This chain links TRBV3-1 with TRBJ2-7. The germline V gene has CDR1 LGHDT and CDR2 YNNKEL (reference sequence). This CDR3 has 13 residues. This CDR3 reads CASSDPGSSEQYF.

The chain has TRBV2 and TRBJ2-3; there is no DNA to check the TCRdb D call of TRBD2. The germline CDR1 and CDR2 sequences are SNHLY and FYNNEI. The CDR3 runs to 14 residues. This CDR3 reads CASMERASTDTQYF.

The chain carries TRBV20-1 and TRBJ2-3; TCRdb's D gene call, TRBD2, goes unchecked for lack of DNA. The CDR3 length is 21 residues. Looked up from germline, CDR1 is DFQATT and CDR2 is SNEGSKA (reference sequence). The CDR3 loop is CSANRPGLAGGYRGGTDTQYF.

The rearrangement joins TRBV18 to TRBJ2-7. The CDR3 loop spans 13 amino acids. Per the germline V gene, CDR1 is KGHSH and CDR2 is LQKENI. The CDR3 is CASSPPGHYEQYF.

The rearrangement uses TRBV27 and TRBJ1-6; the D call of TRBD1 rests on TCRdb alone, since no DNA is present to check it. Per germline, CDR1 MNHEY and CDR2 SMNVEV (reference sequence). CDR3 length: 14 residues. CDR3 residues: CASSSQGAYSPLHF.

The chain joins TRBV29-1 to TRBJ2-7; the D call of TRBD1 rests on TCRdb alone, since no DNA is present to check it. Germline lookup yields CDR1 SQVTM and CDR2 ANQGSEA. The CDR3 is 14 amino acids. CDR3 residues: CSVAGDRGRDEQYF.

The chain joins TRBV6-1 to TRBJ1-1; the D call of TRBD1 rests on TCRdb alone, since no DNA is present to check it. The CDR3 covers 14 residues. Germline loops: CDR1 MNHNS, CDR2 SASEGT. The CDR3 sequence: CASSSGQWSAEAFF.

V is TRBV29-1 and J is TRBJ2-2; TCRdb designates TRBD1, a call that cannot be tested without DNA. The CDR3 runs to 14 residues. The germline CDR1 and CDR2 sequences are SQVTM and ANQGSEA. The CDR3 spells CSVKGTQNTGELFF.

The chain joins TRBV12-3 or TRBV12-4 to TRBJ2-2; TCRdb's D gene call, TRBD1, goes unchecked for lack of DNA. This CDR3 has 11 amino acids. CDR3 residues: CATRDAGELFF.

The gene calls are TRBV6-5 and TRBJ2-2. Germline V gene data show CDR1 as MNHEY and CDR2 as SVGAGI. The CDR3 spans 12 residues. CDR3: CASGLPTGELFF.

V is TRBV7-9 and J is TRBJ2-2; TCRdb lists TRBD2, though no DNA is available to test this call. Per the germline V gene, CDR1 is SEHNR and CDR2 is FQNEAQ (reference sequence). CDR3 length: 17 amino acids. CDR3 sequence: CASSFPRLAGNTGELFF. The full variable domain, its missing parts supplied by reference TRBV7-9 and TRBJ2-2, is DTGVSQNPRHKITKRGQNVTFRCDPISEHNRLYWYRQTLGQGPEFLTYFQNEAQLEKSRLLSDRFSAERPKGSFSTLEIQRTEQGDSAMYLCASSFPRLAGNTGELFFGEGSRLTVL.

The V gene is TRBV6-6, the J gene TRBJ2-7. The CDR3 consists of 13 residues. Germline CDR1 and CDR2: MNHNY and SVGAGI (reference sequence). CDR3 amino acids: CASSNEGPYEQYF.

The CDR3 is CASSSPQWAYGYTF. V and J are TRBV28 and TRBJ1-2; the D call from TCRdb, TRBD1, cannot be confirmed without DNA. There are 14 residues in the CDR3. Looked up from germline, CDR1 is MDHEN and CDR2 is SYDVKM.

The chain uses TRBV18 and TRBJ1-5. Per the germline V gene, CDR1 is KGHSH and CDR2 is LQKENI. The CDR3 runs 14 residues. The CDR3 loop reads CASSPDLLNQPQHF.

This chain joins TRBV7-2 and TRBJ1-5. This CDR3 spans 15 amino acids. From germline, CDR1 is SGHTA and CDR2 FQGNSA. The CDR3 here is CASSLASRNNQPQHF.

CDR3 loop: CAISESTTEAFF. V and J are TRBV10-3 and TRBJ1-1. In germline, CDR1 is ENHRY, CDR2 SYGVKD. This CDR3 has 12 amino acids.

V gene TRBV7-2 combines with J gene TRBJ1-5. The germline V gene has CDR1 SGHTA and CDR2 FQGNSA. This CDR3 contains 14 residues. CDR3 sequence: CASSFVGYNQPQHF.

This sequence joins TRBV7-2 and TRBJ2-5; TCRdb's assignment of TRBD1 cannot be checked, as there is no DNA. This CDR3 spans 16 amino acids. Germline V lookup: CDR1 SGHTA, CDR2 FQGNSA. The CDR3 reads CASSSQGQGPQETQYF.

The chain couples TRBV29-1 to TRBJ2-7; the TCRdb call, TRBD1, lacks DNA for checking. Germline V CDR1 and CDR2: SQVTM, ANQGSEA. This CDR3 has 13 amino acids. The CDR3 spells CSVMGQGAYEQYF.

This chain joins TRBV20-1 and TRBJ1-1; the D call from TCRdb, TRBD1, cannot be confirmed without DNA. CDR1 and CDR2 (germline): DFQATT, SNEGSKA (reference sequence). The CDR3 contains 16 residues. CDR3 amino acids: CSAPPGGTSSSAEAFF.

The genes are TRBV4-3 and TRBJ1-2; TCRdb outputs TRBD1, but without DNA this stays unchecked. Germline assignment: CDR1 LGHNA and CDR2 YSLEER. This CDR3 is 13 amino acids long. The CDR3 reads CASSQGPNYGYTF.

This sequence joins TRBV12-3 or TRBV12-4 and TRBJ2-2; the TCRdb call, TRBD1, lacks DNA for checking. CDR3 length: 17 residues. This chain's CDR3 is CVSSLGYSSRGTGELFF.

The chain is built from TRBV20-1 and TRBJ1-2; no DNA is available, so the TRBD1 call from TCRdb remains unchecked. Germline assignment: CDR1 DFQATT and CDR2 SNEGSKA (reference sequence). CDR3 size: 17 residues. Here the CDR3 reads CSARRQLHFSANYGYTF.

The V and J genes are TRBV3-1 and TRBJ2-1. The CDR3 has 14 residues. Germline CDR1 and CDR2: LGHDT and YNNKEL (reference sequence). CDR3 in amino acids: CASSVGISNNEQFF.

The CDR3 region is CASSLETSGAYEQYF. The rearrangement uses TRBV5-5 and TRBJ2-7; TCRdb's D call, TRBD2, is unchecked because there is no DNA. The CDR3 loop spans 15 amino acids. CDR1 and CDR2 from the germline V gene are SGHKS and YYEKEE (reference sequence).

J is TRBJ2-1 and V is TRBV10-3; TCRdb gives TRBD1 as the D gene, but with no DNA this cannot be confirmed. Germline V lookup: CDR1 ENHRY, CDR2 SYGVKD. The length of the CDR3 is 14 residues. This CDR3 is CAISEPRERNEQFF.

The chain carries TRBV10-1 and TRBJ2-7. From germline, CDR1 is WNHNN and CDR2 SYGVQD (reference sequence). The length of the CDR3 is 15 residues. CDR3 residues: CASSEYDGSTYEQYF.

The chain carries TRBV7-3 and TRBJ2-1; TCRdb lists TRBD2, though no DNA is available to test this call. The CDR3 is 15 residues long. CDR1 and CDR2 from the germline V gene are SGHTA and FQGTGA. The chain's CDR3 is CASSSSEGLYNEQFF.

The chain links TRBV5-1 to TRBJ2-3; TCRdb's assignment of TRBD1 cannot be checked, as there is no DNA. Germline V CDR1 and CDR2: SGHRS, YFSETQ. The CDR3 is made up of 15 amino acids. CDR3 sequence reads: CASSFTPSGQDTQYF.

The genes are TRBV12-3 or TRBV12-4 and TRBJ2-5; there is no DNA to check the TCRdb D call of TRBD1. There are 15 residues in the CDR3. CDR3 sequence reads: CSSREGQVILGTQYF.

V gene TRBV20-1 combines with J gene TRBJ2-1; TCRdb designates TRBD2, a call that cannot be tested without DNA. Per germline, CDR1 DFQATT and CDR2 SNEGSKA (reference sequence). The CDR3 runs to 14 residues. CDR3 sequence: CSAWASGKYNEQFF.

In terms of frequency, this clonotype is medium-sized (0.01 to 0.1%). The V call is TRBV27, the J call TRBJ2-3; TCRdb returns TRBD2, unconfirmable since there is no DNA. The CDR3 length is 14 residues. In germline, CDR1 is MNHEY, CDR2 SMNVEV (reference sequence). The CDR3 protein is CASSAGLPTDTQYF.